The sample holds many counts of the clone carrying this TCR beta chain. Its antigen remains unidentified. This record comes from a study of T-cell reconstitution after alpha-beta-depleted transplantation in children. Researchers prepared the TCRbeta library using unique molecular identifiers, the study reports. TCRdb used MiXCR to reprocess the PCR reads, holding one entry per CDR3 protein. The repertoire holds some 600,000 distinct CDR3 sequences, with 10% to 15% as singletons. Whole-study results and caveats: Diversity and T-cell counts at one year after transplant derived mostly from new T cells. It was surviving recipient T cells and thymic progenitors that gave some patients high TCRbeta diversity at day 60.

This CDR3 has 14 residues. Germline V gene lookup returns CDR1 SNHLY and CDR2 FYNNEI. The V and J ends lost 4 bases and 6 bases, in that order; junction bases with no gene match: 2. The source material was PBMCs, mostly from graft donor cells, sampled 360 days after TCRalphabeta/CD19-depleted stem cell transplant. The J gene is TRBJ1-4, the V gene TRBV2, with 10 bases lining up with TRBD1. The origin of this receptor is a male patient aged 10-17 years who had a stem cell transplant for acute myeloid leukemia, so the T cells may come from the graft donor. The CDR3 region has the DNA TGTGCCAGCAGTGGAGACAGGGGGCATGAAAAACTGTTTTTT. This translates into CASSGDRGHEKLFF.